What follows are 27 T cell receptor beta chains derived from one specimen sequenced in a study of blood T cell repertoires in COVID-19 (dated by TCRdb to 2020 to 2021). Receptors were amplified or captured by the immunoSEQ multiplex PCR assay. The immuneACCESS repertoire file appears here via TCRdb, limited to in-frame rearrangements. These files lack a portion of the clones; in checked studies, under half of the deficit traces to unresolved V genes, and the cause of the others is not known. Counted in this sample were roughly 380,000 clones; about 80% of them appeared once. Together, the top ten hold 0.85% to 1.3% of the sample. Sequenced input: peripheral blood. Receptors were obtained from a human donor with acute or convalescent COVID-19. The donor label of this sample is uncertain.

In DNA form, the CDR3 reads TGTGCCAGCAGCTTAGGGACAGGGGTAAGGACTGAAGCTTTCTTT. This gives the protein CASSLGTGVRTEAFF. This chain links TRBV7-8 with TRBJ1-1; 9 nucleotides line up with TRBD1. This CDR3 is built from 15 residues. Germline V gene lookup returns CDR1 SGHVS and CDR2 FQNEAQ. The V gene end was trimmed by 1 base and the J gene end by 5 bases; junction bases not matched to a gene: 5.

This sequence joins TRBV5-1 and TRBJ1-4; possible D gene TRBD1, 5 bases. The ends were cut back, 1 base at V and 8 bases at J, with 12 bases in the middle. Germline V gene lookup returns CDR1 SGHRS and CDR2 YFSETQ. The CDR3 is 14 residues long. The CDR3 sequence is CASSLMGEGEKLFF. The CDR3 DNA sequence: TGCGCCAGCAGCTTGATGGGGGAGGGCGAAAAACTGTTTTTT. Together with reference TRBV5-1 and TRBJ1-4, the CDR3 gives the full variable domain: KAGVTQTPRYLIKTRGQQVTLSCSPISGHRSVSWYQQTPGQGLQFLFEYFSETQRNKGNFPGRFSGRQFSNSRSEMNVSTLELGDSALYLCASSLMGEGEKLFFGSGTQLSVL.

The rearrangement joins TRBV7-8 to TRBJ2-1, with 7 bases identical to TRBD2. Germline CDR1 is SGHVS and CDR2 is FQNEAQ. V lost 5 bases and J lost 0; bases outside the gene matches: 4. The CDR3 has 15 residues. For the CDR3, the DNA is TGTGCCAGCAGCGGGGAGGGCTACTCCTACAATGAGCAGTTCTTC. This encodes CASSGEGYSYNEQFF.

This chain joins TRBV7-2 and TRBJ1-3; a possible D gene is TRBD1 (6 bases). V was clipped by 4 bases and J by 4 bases, with 17 bases between them. Germline V lookup: CDR1 SGHTA, CDR2 FQGNSA. The CDR3 is 16 amino acids. The CDR3 coding sequence is TGTGCCAGCAGCTCCCACGGGAAACAGGGAGGAAACACCATATATTTT. Translating gives CASSSHGKQGGNTIYF.

V is TRBV2 and J is TRBJ2-7, with TRBD2 matching 9 bases. Trimming at V came to 4 bases and at J to 2 bases, leaving 6 bases not matched to a gene. The CDR3 contains 15 residues. Germline V gives CDR1 SNHLY, CDR2 FYNNEI. CDR3 amino acids: CASSGSSGIAYEQYF. The CDR3 nucleotides are TGTGCCAGCAGTGGCTCTAGCGGGATAGCCTACGAGCAGTACTTC.

The chain couples TRBV18 to TRBJ1-2; D unresolved. Trimming cost V 4 bases and J 3 bases, with 6 bases left between them. CDR3 length equals 12 residues. Germline loops: CDR1 KGHSH, CDR2 LQKENI. Here the CDR3 reads CASSRSDYGYTF. The CDR3 nucleotides are TGTGCCAGCTCACGATCAGACTATGGCTACACCTTC.

The chain employs TRBV5-6 and TRBJ1-6; 7 nucleotides agree with TRBD1. Germline CDR1 SGHDT, CDR2 YYEEEE. CDR3 length: 13 residues. Germline trimming cut 6 bases from V and 7 bases from J; bases unmatched to any gene: 4. Here the CDR3 DNA reads TGTGCCAGCAATAGGGGGCGGAATTCACCCCTCCACTTT. This encodes CASNRGRNSPLHF.

The rearrangement links TRBV30 to TRBJ1-1; D possibly corresponds to TRBD1 (5 bases). The CDR3 sequence is 15 residues long. V was trimmed by 7 bases and J by 5 bases, leaving 23 bases between them. Looked up from germline, CDR1 is GTSNPN and CDR2 is SVGIG (reference sequence). The CDR3 region is CASLFGQSGRTEAFF. The CDR3 bases are TGTGCCTCCCTATTCGGCCAATCAGGGCGAACTGAAGCTTTCTTT.

This clone has only one observation. The chain is built from TRBV7-9 and TRBJ2-7; D might be TRBD2 (6 bases). CDR1 is SEHNR and CDR2 is FQNEAQ in the germline V gene (reference sequence). V was shortened by 5 bases and J by 3 bases, with 17 bases between the two germline ends. CDR3 length: 15 residues. DNA for the CDR3: TGTGCCAGCAGCCGGGAGCTGGACGGGGGCTACGAGCAGTACTTC. Amino acid sequence: CASSRELDGGYEQYF. The full variable domain, completed using reference TRBV7-9 and TRBJ2-7, is DTGVSQNPRHKITKRGQNVTFRCDPISEHNRLYWYRQTLGQGPEFLTYFQNEAQLEKSRLLSDRFSAERPKGSFSTLEIQRTEQGDSAMYLCASSRELDGGYEQYFGPGTRLTVT.

J is TRBJ1-1 and V is TRBV6-2 or TRBV6-3, with 8 bases aligning to TRBD1. The J segment lost 4 bases and the V segment lost 4 bases, leaving 11 bases of the junction unmatched. From germline, CDR1 is MNHEY and CDR2 SVGEGT. This CDR3 has 16 amino acids. The DNA for the CDR3 is TGTGCCAGCAGTTCTTCTGGACAGGGTCGGACCACTGAAGCTTTCTTT. Its protein product is CASSSSGQGRTTEAFF.

The rearrangement links TRBV19 to TRBJ1-5; D perhaps matches TRBD1 (5 bases). The ends were cut back, 10 bases at V and 7 bases at J, with 20 bases in the middle. Germline V gene lookup returns CDR1 LNHDA and CDR2 SQIVND (reference sequence). The CDR3 sequence is 14 residues long. The CDR3 spells CATPFGRENQPQHF. DNA of the CDR3: TGTGCCACCCCCTTTGGCAGGGAAAACCAGCCCCAGCATTTT.

This clone was seen a single time. The rearrangement links TRBV6-2 or TRBV6-3 to TRBJ1-5; D remains ambiguous. The CDR3 is made up of 15 amino acids. The germline V gene encodes CDR1 MNHEY and CDR2 SVGEGT. V was pared by 2 bases and J by 3 bases, with 11 bases between. The CDR3 reads CASSYRAGFNQPQHF. The DNA for the CDR3 is TGTGCCAGCAGTTACCGAGCGGGCTTCAATCAGCCCCAGCATTTT.

The table lists this clone with a few counts. The J gene is TRBJ2-3, the V gene TRBV10-1; D gene ambiguous. Germline assignment: CDR1 WNHNN and CDR2 SYGVQD (reference sequence). Trimming removed 5 bases at V and 2 bases at J, with 8 bases between. This CDR3 comprises 13 residues. The CDR3 DNA is TGCGCCAGCAGTCAGCGAGCCACAGATACGCAGTATTTT. Translating gives CASSQRATDTQYF.

The chain links TRBV5-1 to TRBJ1-1, with 9 bases aligning to TRBD1. The V segment lost 2 bases and the J segment 7 bases; nucleotides outside the gene matches: 6. The CDR3 contains 14 residues. Germline CDR1 reads SGHRS; CDR2 reads YFSETQ. The CDR3, as DNA: TGCGCCAGCAGCTTAGGGACAGGGAAAGATGAAGCTTTCTTT. Amino acid sequence: CASSLGTGKDEAFF.

The chain uses TRBV11-2 and TRBJ2-4; a weak D match, TRBD2 (5 bases). Trimming left V 3 bases short and J 8 bases short, with 11 bases between. Germline CDR1 is SGHAT and CDR2 is FQNNGV. There are 13 residues in the CDR3. CDR3 DNA: TGTGCCAGCAGCTTGTCCGAGGGTGACATTCAGTACTTC. This gives the protein CASSLSEGDIQYF.

The genes are TRBV10-3 and TRBJ2-1; 7 positions match TRBD2. Germline loops: CDR1 ENHRY, CDR2 SYGVKD. CDR3 length: 15 residues. J was trimmed by 4 bases and V by 7 bases; bases with no gene match: 10. CDR3 amino acids: CAIMGDSGNYNEQFF. The CDR3 DNA sequence: TGTGCCATCATGGGCGACAGCGGGAATTACAATGAGCAGTTCTTC.

The chain has TRBV18 and TRBJ1-5; TRBD1 might be the D (6 bases). The V and J ends lost 3 bases and 2 bases respectively, with 8 bases between them. Germline V gene data show CDR1 as KGHSH and CDR2 as LQKENI. This CDR3 has 14 residues. The CDR3 DNA sequence: TGTGCCAGCTCACCGAACAGGGGCAATCAGCCCCAGCATTTT. Residues: CASSPNRGNQPQHF. Based on the CDR3 plus reference TRBV18 and TRBJ1-5, the full variable domain is NAGVMQNPRHLVRRRGQEARLRCSPMKGHSHVYWYRQLPEEGLKFMVYLQKENIIDESGMPKERFSAEFPKEGPSILRIQQVVRGDSAAYFCASSPNRGNQPQHFGDGTRLSIL.

The rearrangement uses TRBV30 and TRBJ2-1; TRBD2 matches 7 bases. Trimming took 2 bases from V and 9 from J; bases not matched to a gene: 4. The CDR3 loop spans 12 amino acids. Germline CDR1 reads GTSNPN; CDR2 reads SVGIG (reference sequence). As DNA, the CDR3 is TGTGCCTGGAGTAACCGCGGGGGTGAGCAGTTCTTC. This codes for CAWSNRGGEQFF.

This sequence joins TRBV10-3 and TRBJ2-7, with D possibly TRBD1 on 6 matching bases. Germline lookup yields CDR1 ENHRY and CDR2 SYGVKD. V lost 4 bases and J lost 3, with 13 bases in between. This CDR3 has 14 amino acids. The CDR3 DNA reads as TGTGCCATCAGTGCCTTCTTGGACAGCTACGAGCAGTACTTC. Translated, it gives CAISAFLDSYEQYF.

The chain employs TRBV3-1 (or the pseudogene TRBV3-2) and TRBJ2-4; no clear D. The CDR3 is made up of 13 amino acids. Trimming removed 5 bases from V and 0 bases from J, with 5 bases in between. Germline lookup yields CDR1 LGHDT and CDR2 YNNKEL (reference sequence). In DNA form, the CDR3 reads TGTGCCAGCAGCGTAGTAGCCAAAAACATTCAGTACTTC. Encoded protein: CASSVVAKNIQYF.

V and J are TRBV11-3 and TRBJ2-3; 7 positions agree with TRBD1. This CDR3 comprises 20 residues. CDR1 is SGHNT and CDR2 is YENEEA in the germline V gene. After removal of 6 bases from V and 0 bases from J, the junction contained 21 bases not matched to a gene. DNA of the CDR3: TGTGCCAGCAGTCCAGGGACAGCAATCGAGCCTTCCGAGAGCACAGATACGCAGTATTTT. Translated: CASSPGTAIEPSESTDTQYF.

This rearrangement joins TRBV5-1 to TRBJ1-1; possibly TRBD1 for D (6 bases). Germline V gene data show CDR1 as SGHRS and CDR2 as YFSETQ. This CDR3 has 14 amino acids. Trimming took off 6 bases at V and 1 base at J, with 13 bases between the two ends. This CDR3 reads CASTLGGGNTEAFF. CDR3 nucleotide sequence: TGCGCCAGCACCCTAGGGGGGGGGAACACTGAAGCTTTCTTT.

This chain connects TRBV5-1 to TRBJ2-7, with 7 bases that match TRBD1. The V gene's germline CDR1 is SGHRS and CDR2 YFSETQ. The CDR3 covers 18 residues. With 0 bases clipped from V and 1 base from J, the junction kept 13 bases outside the gene matches. The CDR3 sequence is CASSLVTGTAAQSYEQYF. CDR3 nucleotides: TGCGCCAGCAGCTTGGTTACCGGGACAGCCGCACAATCCTACGAGCAGTACTTC.

The chain carries TRBV2 and TRBJ1-1; tentative D call: TRBD1 (5 bases). Per the germline V gene, CDR1 is SNHLY and CDR2 is FYNNEI. CDR3 length equals 13 residues. V was cut by 4 bases and J by 10 bases, with 16 bases left in between. CDR3 nucleotides: TGTGCCAGCAGTGGAACCCAGGGTATGGGAGCTTTCTTT. Amino acid sequence: CASSGTQGMGAFF. Together with reference TRBV2 and TRBJ1-1, the CDR3 gives the full variable domain: EPEVTQTPSHQVTQMGQEVILRCVPISNHLYFYWYRQILGQKVEFLVSFYNNEISEKSEIFDDQFSVERPDGSNFTLKIRSTKLEDSAMYFCASSGTQGMGAFFGQGTRLTVV.

This clone was counted between two and nine times. The J gene is TRBJ2-1, the V gene TRBV6-5; TRBD2 might be the D (7 bases). Trimming cost V 8 bases and J 6 bases, with 14 bases left between them. CDR3 length: 13 amino acids. Germline V CDR1 and CDR2: MNHEY, SVGAGI. The CDR3 nucleotides read TGTGCCAGCTGGGGGGGCCCGTCCAATGAGCAGTTCTTC. Its protein product is CASWGGPSNEQFF.

The chain links TRBV20-1 to TRBJ1-4; D is ambiguous. The CDR3 runs 11 residues. The V end lost 6 bases, the J end lost 5 bases, and 7 bases lay between the germline ends. The germline gives CDR1 DFQATT, CDR2 SNEGSKA (reference sequence). This CDR3 reads CSAYTNEKLFF. CDR3 nucleotide sequence: TGCAGTGCATACACCAATGAAAAACTGTTTTTT.

The rearrangement joins TRBV3-1 (or the pseudogene TRBV3-2) to TRBJ2-7; a possible D gene is TRBD2 (6 bases). This CDR3 contains 15 residues. Germline CDR1 is LGHDT and CDR2 is YNNKEL (reference sequence). Trimming pared 0 bases from V and 3 bases from J, leaving 12 bases between. CDR3 amino acids: CASSQDSGPNYEQYF. The CDR3 DNA follows: TGTGCCAGCAGCCAAGATAGCGGACCTAACTACGAGCAGTACTTC.